This T cell receptor (beta chain) was sequenced during a study of T cells in Graves' hyperthyroidism and ophthalmopathy. Trimming cost V 2 bases and J 7 bases; bases outside gene matches: 8. Per germline, CDR1 MGHDK and CDR2 SYGVNS. The CDR3 loop spans 16 amino acids. TCR beta CDR3 sequences were amplified from RNA transcripts. Researchers ran a first-round RT-PCR on the TCR CDR3 using the HTBI primer set. TCRdb processed the multiplex PCR reads anew with MiXCR; each CDR3 protein has one entry. The sample consists of 550,000 to 650,000 distinct CDR3 sequences, 12% to 15% of them appearing once. The V call is TRBV25-1, the J call TRBJ2-2; 9 nucleotides align to TRBD1. The receptor was derived from a middle-aged woman with Graves' hyperthyroidism. Sequenced sample: blood. The CDR3 nucleotides read TGTGCCAGCAGTGAAGACAACAGGGGGCCTTTCGGGGAGCTGTTTTTT. It translates to CASSEDNRGPFGELFF.